The following is a T cell receptor beta chain sequence with its context. Its antigen remains unknown. This specimen belongs to a study of cytomegalovirus exposure and HLA in healthy donors. General study results and limits: Some public TCRs appeared in many individuals, while most sequences were rare. For most TCR beta V segments, an earlier analysis put the productive rate at about 90% or about 30% of the time.

The germline V gene encodes CDR1 SQVTM and CDR2 ANQGSEA. The J segment lost 7 bases and the V segment lost 3 bases, leaving 14 bases of the junction unmatched. The CDR3 sequence is 17 residues long. Amplification used 60 Vbeta primers and 13 Jbeta primers. Here immunoSEQ multiplex PCR was the method, and the copy in TCRdb shows in-frame clones only, minus some. The sample holds 250,000 to 350,000 clones, 86% seen once. The source of this sequence is a man aged 35 to 55 in good health and CMV-seropositive. V and J are TRBV29-1 and TRBJ1-4; 10 positions match TRBD1. Sequenced sample: PBMCs. CDR3 residues: CSVDDPGTGEFGEKLFF. DNA of the CDR3: TGCAGCGTTGACGACCCCGGGACAGGGGAGTTTGGTGAAAAACTGTTTTTT.